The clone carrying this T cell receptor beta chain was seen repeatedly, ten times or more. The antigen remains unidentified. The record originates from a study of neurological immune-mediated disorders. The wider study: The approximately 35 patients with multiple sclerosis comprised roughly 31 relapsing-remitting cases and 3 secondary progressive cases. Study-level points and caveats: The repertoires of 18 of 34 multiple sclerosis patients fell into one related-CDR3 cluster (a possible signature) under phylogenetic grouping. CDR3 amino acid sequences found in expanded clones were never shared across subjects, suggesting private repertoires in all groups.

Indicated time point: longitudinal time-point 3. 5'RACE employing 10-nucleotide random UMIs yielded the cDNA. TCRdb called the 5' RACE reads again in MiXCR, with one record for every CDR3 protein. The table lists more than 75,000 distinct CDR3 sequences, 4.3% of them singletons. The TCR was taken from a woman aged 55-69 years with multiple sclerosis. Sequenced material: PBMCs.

The CDR3 here is CSGTKDLNQPQHF. The CDR3 DNA is TGCAGTGGCACAAAGGACCTTAATCAGCCCCAGCATTTT. The gene calls are TRBV20-1 and TRBJ1-5, with D unresolved. Germline V gene data show CDR1 as DFQATT and CDR2 as SNEGSKA (reference sequence). The CDR3 is 13 residues long. V lost 7 bases to trimming and J lost 4 bases, with 14 bases between them.